This is a list of T cell receptor beta chains from one sample in a study of Tregs in tolerant kidney transplant recipients. TCRdb keeps only in-frame clones here, not all; method: immunoSEQ multiplex PCR. The sample has 100,000 to 130,000 clones; around 89% are singletons. This specimen was CD4+ T cells from blood, taken before the transplant. The receptors come from a human donor who received a combined kidney and bone marrow transplant. The CDR3 runs from the conserved cysteine through the conserved F or W. The D gene is left open where the match is weak.

D	V	J	length	DNA	CDR3
TRBD2	TRBV7-2	TRBJ2-7	14	TGTGCCAGCAGCCCAGGACTAGCGGGAGACGAGCAGTACTTC	CASSPGLAGDEQYF
NA	TRBV19	TRBJ1-2	12	TGTGCCAGTAGTATCAGGTCCGTGGGCTACACCTTC	CASSIRSVGYTF
NA	TRBV5-5	TRBJ1-2	14	TGTGCCAGCAGCCTGTCGGCGGGGGAATATGGCTACACCTTC	CASSLSAGEYGYTF
NA	TRBV6-6	TRBJ2-3	14	TGTGCCAGCAGTTACTCGGAGAGCACAGATACGCAGTATTTT	CASSYSESTDTQYF
NA	TRBV6-1	TRBJ2-7	12	TGTGCCAGCAGCCCCATCTCCTACGAGCAGTACTTC	CASSPISYEQYF
TRBD1	TRBV28	TRBJ1-4	15	TGTGCCAGCCGGGACAGTCCTCCAACTAATGAAAAACTGTTTTTT	CASRDSPPTNEKLFF
TRBD1	TRBV5-1	TRBJ1-1	14	TGCGCCAGCAGCATCACCGGGACAGGGAATGAAGCTTTCTTT	CASSITGTGNEAFF
NA	TRBV18	TRBJ1-2	13	TGTGCCAGCTCACCAGAAGACTTTTATGGCTACACCTTC	CASSPEDFYGYTF
NA	TRBV2	TRBJ2-5	16	TGTGCCAGCAGTGAAGCTGGGGGAGGAAGACAAGAGACCCAGTACTTC	CASSEAGGGRQETQYF
TRBD1	TRBV7-2	TRBJ1-5	16	TGTGCCAGCAGCCCCGGGACAGGGGGACTTCGTCAGCCCCAGCATTTT	CASSPGTGGLRQPQHF